The T cell receptor (beta chain) under discussion was sequenced for a study of cytomegalovirus exposure and HLA in healthy donors. The PCR employed 60 Vbeta primers together with 13 Jbeta primers. The data were produced by immunoSEQ multiplex PCR, yet TCRdb's version contains in-frame clones alone and is incomplete. The clone table shows about 200,000 clones, with the ten largest holding about 0.74%. V was pared by 5 bases and J by 5 bases, with 9 bases of the junction left unmatched. Germline V CDR1 and CDR2: MNHEY, SVGAGI. The CDR3 runs 15 residues. The clonotype originates from a boy aged 5-17 years in good health and CMV-seronegative. The V call is TRBV6-5, the J call TRBJ2-5; 9 bases are shared with TRBD1. Sequenced material: PBMCs. The CDR3 region has the DNA TGTGCCAGCAGTCGTGGGACAGGGATGGCGGAGACCCAGTACTTC. Its translation: CASSRGTGMAETQYF.